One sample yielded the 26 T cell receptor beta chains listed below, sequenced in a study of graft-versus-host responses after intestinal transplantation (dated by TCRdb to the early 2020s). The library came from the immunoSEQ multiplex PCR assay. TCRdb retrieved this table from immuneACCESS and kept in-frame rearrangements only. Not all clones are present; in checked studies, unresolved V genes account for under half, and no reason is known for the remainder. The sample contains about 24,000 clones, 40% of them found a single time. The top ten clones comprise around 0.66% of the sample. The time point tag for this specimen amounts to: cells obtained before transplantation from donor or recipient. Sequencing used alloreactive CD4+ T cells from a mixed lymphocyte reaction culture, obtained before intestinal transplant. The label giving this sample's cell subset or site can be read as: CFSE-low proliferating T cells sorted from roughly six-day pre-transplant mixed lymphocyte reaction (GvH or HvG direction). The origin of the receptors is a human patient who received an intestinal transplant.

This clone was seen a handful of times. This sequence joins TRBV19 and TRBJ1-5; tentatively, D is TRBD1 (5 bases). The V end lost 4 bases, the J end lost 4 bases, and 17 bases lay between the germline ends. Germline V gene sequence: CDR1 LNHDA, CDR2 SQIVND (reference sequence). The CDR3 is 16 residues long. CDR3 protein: CASSTPEQASNQPQHF. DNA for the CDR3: TGTGCCAGTAGTACCCCCGAACAGGCGTCTAATCAGCCCCAGCATTTT. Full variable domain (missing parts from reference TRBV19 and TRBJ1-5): DGGITQSPKYLFRKEGQNVTLSCEQNLNHDAMYWYRQDPGQGLRLIYYSQIVNDFQKGDIAEGYSVSREKKESFPLTVTSAQKNPTAFYLCASSTPEQASNQPQHFGDGTRLSIL.

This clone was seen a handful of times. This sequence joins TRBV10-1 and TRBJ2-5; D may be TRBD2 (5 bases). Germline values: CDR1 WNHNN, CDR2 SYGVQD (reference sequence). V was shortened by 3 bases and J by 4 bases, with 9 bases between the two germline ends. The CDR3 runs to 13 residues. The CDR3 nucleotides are TGCGCCAGCAGTGAACTAGGAGGAGAGACCCAGTACTTC. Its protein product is CASSELGGETQYF.

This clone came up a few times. DNA for the CDR3: TGTGCCAGCAGCGTAGCGGCGGGAGCGTATGATACGCAGTATTTT. Protein: CASSVAAGAYDTQYF. The rearrangement joins TRBV9 to TRBJ2-3, with 7 bases aligning to TRBD2. J lost 6 bases, V lost 0 bases, and 7 bases had no gene match. The CDR3 has 15 amino acids. Germline values: CDR1 SGDLS, CDR2 YYNGEE. The variable domain in full, with the rest retrieved from reference TRBV9 and TRBJ2-3, is DSGVTQTPKHLITATGQRVTLRCSPRSGDLSVYWYQQSLDQGLQFLIQYYNGEERAKGNILERFSAQQFPDLHSELNLSSLELGDSALYFCASSVAAGAYDTQYFGPGTRLTVL.

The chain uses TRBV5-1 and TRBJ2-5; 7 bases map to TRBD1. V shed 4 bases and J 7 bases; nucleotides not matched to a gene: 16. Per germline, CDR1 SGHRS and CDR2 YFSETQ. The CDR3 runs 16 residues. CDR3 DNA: TGCGCCAGCAGCCCCGGTCTTGGACAGGTTCTTGTGACCCAGTACTTC. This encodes CASSPGLGQVLVTQYF.

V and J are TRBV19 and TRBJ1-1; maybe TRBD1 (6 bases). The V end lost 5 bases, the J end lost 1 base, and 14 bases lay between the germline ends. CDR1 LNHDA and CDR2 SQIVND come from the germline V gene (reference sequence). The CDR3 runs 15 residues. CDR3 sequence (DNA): TGTGCCAGTAGTCTCCTCCCGACAGGGAACACTGAAGCTTTCTTT. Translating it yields CASSLLPTGNTEAFF.

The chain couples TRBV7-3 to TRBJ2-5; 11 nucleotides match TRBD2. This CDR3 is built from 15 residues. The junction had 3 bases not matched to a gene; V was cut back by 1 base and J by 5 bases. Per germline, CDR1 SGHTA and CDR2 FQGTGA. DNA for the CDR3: TGTGCCAGCAGCTTAAGCGGACTAGCGGGCGAGACCCAGTACTTC. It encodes CASSLSGLAGETQYF.

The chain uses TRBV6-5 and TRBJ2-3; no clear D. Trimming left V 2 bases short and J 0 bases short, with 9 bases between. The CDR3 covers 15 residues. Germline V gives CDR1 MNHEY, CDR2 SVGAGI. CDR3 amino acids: CASSYRSPSTDTQYF. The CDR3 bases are TGTGCCAGCAGTTACAGGAGCCCGAGCACAGATACGCAGTATTTT.

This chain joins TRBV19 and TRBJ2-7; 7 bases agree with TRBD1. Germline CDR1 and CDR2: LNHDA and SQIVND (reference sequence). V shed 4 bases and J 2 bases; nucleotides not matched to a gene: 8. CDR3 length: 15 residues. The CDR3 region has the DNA TGTGCCAGTAGTACATTCCCGGGACAGACCTACGAGCAGTACTTC. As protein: CASSTFPGQTYEQYF.

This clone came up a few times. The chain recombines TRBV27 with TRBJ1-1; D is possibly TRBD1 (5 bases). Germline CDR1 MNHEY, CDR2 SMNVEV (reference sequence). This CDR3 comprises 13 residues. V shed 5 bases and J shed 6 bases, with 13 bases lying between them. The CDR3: CASSPLNRPEAFF. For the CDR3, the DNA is TGTGCCAGCAGTCCACTAAACAGGCCTGAAGCTTTCTTT.

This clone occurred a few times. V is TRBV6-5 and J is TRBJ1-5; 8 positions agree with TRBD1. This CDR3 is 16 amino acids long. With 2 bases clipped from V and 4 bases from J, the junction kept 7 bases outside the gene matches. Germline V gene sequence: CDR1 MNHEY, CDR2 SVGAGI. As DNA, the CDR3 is TGTGCCAGCAGTTACGCATACGGGACAGGTAATCAGCCCCAGCATTTT. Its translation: CASSYAYGTGNQPQHF.

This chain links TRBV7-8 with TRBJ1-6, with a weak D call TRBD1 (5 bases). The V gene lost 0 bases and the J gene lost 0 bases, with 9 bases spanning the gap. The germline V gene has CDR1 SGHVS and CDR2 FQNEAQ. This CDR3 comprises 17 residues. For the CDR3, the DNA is TGTGCCAGCAGCTTAGCTTATGACAGCTCCTATAATTCACCCCTCCACTTT. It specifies CASSLAYDSSYNSPLHF.

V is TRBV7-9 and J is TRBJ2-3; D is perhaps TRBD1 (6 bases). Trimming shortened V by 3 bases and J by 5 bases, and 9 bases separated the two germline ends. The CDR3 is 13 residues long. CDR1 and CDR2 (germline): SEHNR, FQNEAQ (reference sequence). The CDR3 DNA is TGTGCCAGCAGCTTGGGGGCGAGAGATACGCAGTATTTT. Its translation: CASSLGARDTQYF. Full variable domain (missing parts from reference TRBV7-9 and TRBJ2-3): DTGVSQNPRHKITKRGQNVTFRCDPISEHNRLYWYRQTLGQGPEFLTYFQNEAQLEKSRLLSDRFSAERPKGSFSTLEIQRTEQGDSAMYLCASSLGARDTQYFGPGTRLTVL.

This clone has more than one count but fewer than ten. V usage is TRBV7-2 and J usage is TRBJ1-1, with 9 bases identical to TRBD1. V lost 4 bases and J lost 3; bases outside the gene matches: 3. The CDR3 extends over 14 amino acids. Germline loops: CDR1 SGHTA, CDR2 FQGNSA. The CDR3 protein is CASSSGQGYTEAFF. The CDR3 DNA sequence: TGTGCCAGCAGCTCGGGACAGGGATACACTGAAGCTTTCTTT.

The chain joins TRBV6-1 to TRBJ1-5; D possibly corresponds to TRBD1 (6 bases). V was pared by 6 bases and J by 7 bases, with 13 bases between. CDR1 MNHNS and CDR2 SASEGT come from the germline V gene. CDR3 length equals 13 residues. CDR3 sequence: CASRYHRDQPQHF. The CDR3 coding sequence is TGTGCCAGCAGATATCACAGGGACCAGCCCCAGCATTTT.

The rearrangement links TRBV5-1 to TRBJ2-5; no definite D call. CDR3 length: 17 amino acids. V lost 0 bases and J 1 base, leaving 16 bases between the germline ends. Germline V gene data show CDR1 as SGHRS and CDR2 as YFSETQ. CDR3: CASSLGAKAGPQETQYF. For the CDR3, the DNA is TGCGCCAGCAGCTTGGGCGCTAAGGCAGGCCCCCAAGAGACCCAGTACTTC.

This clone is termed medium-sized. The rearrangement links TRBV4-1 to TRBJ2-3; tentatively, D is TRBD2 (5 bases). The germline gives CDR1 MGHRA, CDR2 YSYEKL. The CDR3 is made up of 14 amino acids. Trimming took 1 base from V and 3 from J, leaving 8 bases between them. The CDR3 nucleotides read TGCGCCAGCAGCCAAGGTGCGGGTACAGATACGCAGTATTTT. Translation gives CASSQGAGTDTQYF.

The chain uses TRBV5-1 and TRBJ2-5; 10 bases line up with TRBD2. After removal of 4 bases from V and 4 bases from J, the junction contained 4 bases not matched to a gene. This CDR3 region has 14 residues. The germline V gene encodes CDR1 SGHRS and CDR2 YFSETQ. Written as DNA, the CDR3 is TGCGCCAGCAGCGTGGGACTAGCGAGAGAGACCCAGTACTTC. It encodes CASSVGLARETQYF.

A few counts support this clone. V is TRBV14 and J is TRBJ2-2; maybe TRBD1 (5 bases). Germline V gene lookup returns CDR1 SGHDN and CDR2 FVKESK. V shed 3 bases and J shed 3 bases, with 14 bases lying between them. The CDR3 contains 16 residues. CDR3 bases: TGTGCCAGCAGCCACCGGTTCAGGGTAGACACCGGGGAGCTGTTTTTT. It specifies CASSHRFRVDTGELFF.

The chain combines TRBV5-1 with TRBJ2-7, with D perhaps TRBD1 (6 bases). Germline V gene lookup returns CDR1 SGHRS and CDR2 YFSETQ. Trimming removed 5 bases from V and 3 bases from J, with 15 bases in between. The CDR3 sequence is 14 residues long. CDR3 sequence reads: CASRTGDKLYEQYF. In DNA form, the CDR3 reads TGCGCCAGCAGGACCGGGGACAAACTCTACGAGCAGTACTTC.

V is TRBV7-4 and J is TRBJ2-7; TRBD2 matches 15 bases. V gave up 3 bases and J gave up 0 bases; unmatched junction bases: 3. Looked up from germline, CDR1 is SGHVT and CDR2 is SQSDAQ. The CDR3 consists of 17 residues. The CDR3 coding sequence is TGTGCCAGCAGCTTTGGACTAGCGGGAGGGAGCTCCTACGAGCAGTACTTC. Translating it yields CASSFGLAGGSSYEQYF.

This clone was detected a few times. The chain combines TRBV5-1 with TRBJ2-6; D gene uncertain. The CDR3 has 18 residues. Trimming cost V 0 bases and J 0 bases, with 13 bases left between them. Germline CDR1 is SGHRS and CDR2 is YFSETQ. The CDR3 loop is CASSLARLYPSGANVLTF. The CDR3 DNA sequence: TGCGCCAGCAGCTTGGCTAGGCTCTACCCCTCTGGGGCCAACGTCCTGACTTTC.

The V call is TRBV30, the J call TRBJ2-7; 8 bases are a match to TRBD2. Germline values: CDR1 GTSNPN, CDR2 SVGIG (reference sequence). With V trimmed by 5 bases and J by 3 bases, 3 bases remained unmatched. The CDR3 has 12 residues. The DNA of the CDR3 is TGTGCCTGGGGACTAGCCAACTACGAGCAGTACTTC. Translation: CAWGLANYEQYF.

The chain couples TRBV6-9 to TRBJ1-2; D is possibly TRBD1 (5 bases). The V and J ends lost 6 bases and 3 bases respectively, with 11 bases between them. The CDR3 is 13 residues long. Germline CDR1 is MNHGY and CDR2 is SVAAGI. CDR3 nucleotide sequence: TGTGCCAGCAGCCCGGGGGTGTACTATGGCTACACCTTC. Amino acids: CASSPGVYYGYTF.

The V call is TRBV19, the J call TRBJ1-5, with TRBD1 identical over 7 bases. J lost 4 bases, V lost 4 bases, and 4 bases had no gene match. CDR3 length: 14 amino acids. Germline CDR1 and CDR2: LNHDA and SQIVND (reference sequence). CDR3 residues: CASSRTGENQPQHF. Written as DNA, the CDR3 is TGTGCCAGTAGTAGGACAGGAGAGAATCAGCCCCAGCATTTT. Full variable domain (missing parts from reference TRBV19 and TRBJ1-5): DGGITQSPKYLFRKEGQNVTLSCEQNLNHDAMYWYRQDPGQGLRLIYYSQIVNDFQKGDIAEGYSVSREKKESFPLTVTSAQKNPTAFYLCASSRTGENQPQHFGDGTRLSIL.

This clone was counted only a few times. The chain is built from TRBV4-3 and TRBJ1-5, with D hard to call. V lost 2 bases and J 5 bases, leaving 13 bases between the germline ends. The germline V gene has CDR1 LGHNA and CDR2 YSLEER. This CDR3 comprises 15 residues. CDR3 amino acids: CASSQRLGEDQPQHF. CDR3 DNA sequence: TGCGCCAGCAGCCAACGCCTCGGGGAAGATCAGCCCCAGCATTTT.

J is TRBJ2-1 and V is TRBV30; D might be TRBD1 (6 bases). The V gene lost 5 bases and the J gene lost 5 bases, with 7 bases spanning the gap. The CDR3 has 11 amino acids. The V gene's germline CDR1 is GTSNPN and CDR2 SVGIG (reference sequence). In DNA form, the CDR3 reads TGTGCCTGGGGACAGAACAATGAGCAGTTCTTC. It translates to CAWGQNNEQFF.